The sequence of this T cell receptor beta chain was determined in a study of CD8 T cells in ankylosing spondylitis. Study-wide results and caveats: Matched synovial fluid from ankylosing spondylitis patients was reported to be enriched for disease-linked clones. Prior literature has documented some motif variants in synovial fluid and blood from reactive arthritis. Disease-linked clones bore a CD8+ phenotype, appearing relatively rarely in peripheral blood.

With 1 base removed from V and 3 bases from J, the gap between germline ends came to 6 bases. Germline CDR1 and CDR2: MNHNS and SASEGT. CDR3 size: 13 residues. This clonotype has only a few counts. Its matching antigen is unknown. Quantitative 5'-RACE with molecular barcodes generated TCR beta libraries. TCRdb passed the 5' RACE reads through MiXCR, listing each CDR3 protein once. This sample has about 250,000 distinct CDR3 sequences; 32% occur once, and the top ten carry about 4.2%. Sequenced material: blood, either unsorted or a sorted T cell fraction (not recorded which). The V and J genes are TRBV6-1 and TRBJ1-2; no clear D. This receptor was obtained from a male donor with ankylosing spondylitis or in good health (not recorded which). CDR3 loop: CASSEEGYYGYTF. The CDR3 nucleotides are TGTGCCAGCAGTGAAGAAGGGTACTATGGCTACACCTTC.